The 25 T cell receptor beta chains given below trace back to one sample, sequenced in a study of blood T cell repertoires in COVID-19 (dated by TCRdb to 2020 to 2021). The library was obtained by the immunoSEQ multiplex PCR assay. TCRdb re-hosts the immuneACCESS table, in-frame sequences only. Its copies lack some clones; in the studies checked, an unresolved V gene accounts for under half of them, and the cause for the rest is not known. Present in this sample are roughly 520,000 clones, 85% to 90% of which were seen just once. Of the sample, about 2% is held by the ten largest clones. The sample comprised PBMCs or T cells enriched from blood (not recorded which). The receptors come from a woman between 40 and 50 years old who had recovered from COVID-19.

The chain recombines TRBV29-1 with TRBJ1-2; 7 bases are shared with TRBD1. Germline V gives CDR1 SQVTM, CDR2 ANQGSEA. With V trimmed by 5 bases and J by 7 bases, 7 bases remained unmatched. This CDR3 spans 12 amino acids. CDR3 amino acids: CSVTGARGGYTF. CDR3 bases: TGCAGCGTTACAGGGGCTCGCGGTGGCTACACCTTC.

CDR3 sequence reads: CASSDGQKGYGTEAFF. The CDR3 DNA follows: TGCGCCAGCAGTGATGGGCAGAAAGGATATGGGACTGAAGCTTTCTTT. The chain uses TRBV10-1 and TRBJ1-1; D gene unclear. Germline V gene data show CDR1 as WNHNN and CDR2 as SYGVQD (reference sequence). V dropped 3 bases and J dropped 5 bases, with 19 bases sitting between them. This CDR3 spans 16 amino acids.

The chain combines TRBV3-1 (or the pseudogene TRBV3-2) with TRBJ1-4; 12 bases map to TRBD1. Germline V CDR1 and CDR2: LGHDT, YNNKEL (reference sequence). CDR3 length equals 15 residues. Trimming at V came to 5 bases and at J to 6 bases, leaving 4 bases not matched to a gene. This CDR3 reads CASSFGTGGDEKLFF. The CDR3 DNA sequence: TGTGCCAGCAGCTTCGGGACAGGGGGCGATGAAAAACTGTTTTTT.

This clone was detected once. This CDR3 is CASSSGGTSGSYEQYF. The CDR3, as DNA: TGTGCCAGCAGCTCGGGAGGGACTAGCGGGAGTTACGAGCAGTACTTC. This chain links TRBV5-4 with TRBJ2-7, with TRBD2 identical over 14 bases. The germline V gene encodes CDR1 SGHNT and CDR2 YYREEE (reference sequence). With 3 bases clipped from V and 4 bases from J, the junction kept 6 bases outside the gene matches. The CDR3 spans 16 residues.

The chain combines TRBV19 with TRBJ2-5; maybe TRBD1 (5 bases). The V gene lost 6 bases and the J gene lost 0 bases, with 8 bases spanning the gap. The CDR3 loop spans 13 amino acids. CDR1 is LNHDA and CDR2 is SQIVND in the germline V gene (reference sequence). Here the CDR3 reads CASSTGYQETQYF. CDR3 bases: TGTGCCAGTAGCACAGGCTACCAAGAGACCCAGTACTTC.

The chain combines TRBV7-9 with TRBJ2-7; D perhaps matches TRBD2 (5 bases). CDR3 size: 12 residues. V was clipped by 7 bases and J by 3 bases, with 10 bases between them. Germline CDR1 SEHNR, CDR2 FQNEAQ (reference sequence). The chain's CDR3 is CASTTGIYEQYF. Here the CDR3 DNA reads TGTGCCAGCACTACGGGAATCTACGAGCAGTACTTC.

The chain joins TRBV3-1 (or the pseudogene TRBV3-2) to TRBJ1-1, with TRBD1 matching over 9 bases. Trimming took 2 bases from V and 1 from J; bases not matched to a gene: 11. Germline V gene sequence: CDR1 LGHDT, CDR2 YNNKEL (reference sequence). The length of the CDR3 is 18 residues. DNA of the CDR3: TGTGCCAGCAGCCAACCGAGTTCGAGACAGGGGGAGAACACTGAAGCTTTCTTT. Amino acid sequence: CASSQPSSRQGENTEAFF.

This clone was seen a handful of times. The chain combines TRBV2 with TRBJ2-2; D may be TRBD2 (5 bases). Between the trimmed V and J ends, which lost 6 bases and 6 bases, there was a span of 8 bases. The CDR3 contains 12 residues. Germline CDR1 and CDR2: SNHLY and FYNNEI. CDR3 protein: CASRVASGELFF. As DNA, the CDR3 is TGTGCCAGCAGGGTAGCGTCCGGGGAGCTGTTTTTT.

This chain uses TRBV19 with TRBJ2-7; TRBD2 matches at 7 bases. Germline V gene sequence: CDR1 LNHDA, CDR2 SQIVND (reference sequence). This CDR3 is 16 amino acids long. Unmatched junction bases numbered 8, after V lost 1 base and J lost 2 bases. CDR3 sequence: CASSIVGGDGTYEQYF. The CDR3 region has the DNA TGTGCCAGTAGTATAGTGGGGGGGGACGGTACCTACGAGCAGTACTTC.

CDR3 protein: CASVRQGACGSYNEQFF. CDR3 nucleotides: TGCGCCAGCGTCCGACAGGGGGCTTGTGGCTCCTACAATGAGCAGTTCTTC. The chain employs TRBV23-1 and TRBJ2-1, with 10 positions matching TRBD1. TRBV23-1 is reported as an ORF; its role is uncertain. V lost 8 bases, J lost 0 bases, and 10 bases stayed unmatched. The CDR3 runs 17 residues.

This clone occurred a few times. The chain is built from TRBV5-1 and TRBJ2-2; D unclear. The V end lost 1 base, the J end lost 0 bases, and 7 bases lay between the germline ends. Germline V CDR1 and CDR2: SGHRS, YFSETQ. The CDR3 extends over 15 amino acids. DNA of the CDR3: TGCGCCAGCAGCTTGTGGCAACCGAACACCGGGGAGCTGTTTTTT. This translates into CASSLWQPNTGELFF.

This rearrangement joins TRBV14 to TRBJ2-2, with D possibly matching TRBD1 (5 bases). Germline assignment: CDR1 SGHDN and CDR2 FVKESK. V lost 2 bases to trimming and J lost 6 bases, with 10 bases between them. This CDR3 has 14 amino acids. The CDR3 spells CASSQKDMAGELFF. The CDR3 bases are TGTGCCAGCAGCCAAAAGGACATGGCCGGGGAGCTGTTTTTT.

A single count supports this clone. V is TRBV20-1 and J is TRBJ1-2; D is possibly TRBD1 (6 bases). CDR1 is DFQATT and CDR2 is SNEGSKA in the germline V gene (reference sequence). The CDR3 is 11 amino acids. The V gene lost 3 bases and the J gene lost 13 bases, with 15 bases spanning the gap. The CDR3 DNA reads TGCAGTGCTAGTCAGGGTCAGGGGCCCACCTTC. Translating it yields CSASQGQGPTF.

In regard to this clone: The identical CDR3 is also encoded by other nucleotide sequences in the sample. The chain is built from TRBV18 and TRBJ1-2, with a possible D match to TRBD1 (5 bases). This CDR3 is 14 amino acids long. The germline CDR1 and CDR2 sequences are KGHSH and LQKENI. V was trimmed by 3 bases and J by 3 bases, leaving 11 bases between them. The CDR3 region is CASSPGQGHYGYTF. DNA for the CDR3: TGTGCCAGCTCACCCGGGCAGGGCCACTATGGCTACACCTTC.

The chain has TRBV6-5 and TRBJ1-2; D uncertain. This CDR3 comprises 14 residues. Per germline, CDR1 MNHEY and CDR2 SVGAGI. V was trimmed by 6 bases and J by 2 bases, leaving 13 bases between them. The CDR3 DNA reads as TGTGCCAGCAGCCAAGGTTTAGCCAACTATGGCTACACCTTC. Amino acids: CASSQGLANYGYTF.

V usage is TRBV7-9 and J usage is TRBJ2-1, with TRBD2 identical over 9 bases. After removal of 7 bases from V and 10 bases from J, the junction contained 14 bases not matched to a gene. CDR1 is SEHNR and CDR2 is FQNEAQ in the germline V gene (reference sequence). This CDR3 region has 15 residues. CDR3 amino acids: CASTLGVAGVGEQFF. The CDR3 nucleotides read TGTGCCAGCACCCTTGGAGTAGCGGGAGTGGGGGAGCAGTTCTTC.

The CDR3 region is CSVREDRGNYGYTF. CDR3 DNA sequence: TGCAGCGTACGCGAGGACAGGGGGAACTATGGCTACACCTTC. The J gene is TRBJ1-2, the V gene TRBV29-1, with 10 bases matching TRBD1. CDR3 length: 14 amino acids. The germline V gene encodes CDR1 SQVTM and CDR2 ANQGSEA. With 6 bases clipped from V and 2 bases from J, the junction kept 6 bases outside the gene matches. Full variable domain (outside the CDR3, taken from reference TRBV29-1 and TRBJ1-2): SAVISQKPSRDICQRGTSLTIQCQVDSQVTMMFWYRQQPGQSLTLIATANQGSEATYESGFVIDKFPISRPNLTFSTLTVSNMSPEDSSIYLCSVREDRGNYGYTFGSGTRLTVV.

The chain is built from TRBV7-9 and TRBJ1-2; 8 bases align to TRBD1. Trimming took 5 bases from V and 5 from J; bases not matched to a gene: 13. This CDR3 region has 16 residues. CDR1 and CDR2 (germline): SEHNR, FQNEAQ (reference sequence). DNA for the CDR3: TGTGCCAGCAGCAATACAGGGGGTGACAGGCTGTATGGCTACACCTTC. This codes for CASSNTGGDRLYGYTF.

The chain carries TRBV10-2 and TRBJ1-4; possibly TRBD1 for D (6 bases). With 11 bases removed from V and 12 bases from J, the gap between germline ends came to 28 bases. CDR1 is WSHSY, CDR2 SAAADI, per germline. The CDR3 is 15 amino acids. CDR3 coding DNA: TGCGCCGGGTCACCTGGGGGCGTCGGTAGAGCTCAACTGTTTTTT. Its protein product is CAGSPGGVGRAQLFF.

This clone was counted once. Relative to the germline gene, one junction end is altered; a read error may explain this. The CDR3, as DNA: TGTGCCAGCAGTCGTACCTATGAGCAGTACTTC. Its protein is CASSRTYEQYF. This rearrangement joins TRBV6-2 or TRBV6-3 to TRBJ2-7; D not resolved. The CDR3 is made up of 11 amino acids. Germline CDR1 and CDR2: MNHEY and SVGEGT.

This clone has a single count. J is TRBJ2-7 and V is TRBV4-3; possible D gene TRBD2, 6 bases. The CDR3 has 18 amino acids. Germline-derived CDR1 and CDR2 are LGHNA and YSLEER. Trimming left V 3 bases short and J 2 bases short, with 23 bases between. In nucleotides, the CDR3 is TGCGCCAGCAGCCACCGAACGGCGGAGGGGACGGCGGCCTACGAGCAGTACTTC. Translating gives CASSHRTAEGTAAYEQYF.

V and J are TRBV7-9 and TRBJ1-4, with 8 bases identical to TRBD1. The CDR3 has 13 residues. After removal of 5 bases from V and 8 bases from J, the junction contained 4 bases not matched to a gene. Germline V gene lookup returns CDR1 SEHNR and CDR2 FQNEAQ (reference sequence). The DNA for the CDR3 is TGTGCCAGCAGCGGACAGGGCAGAGAAAAACTGTTTTTT. Protein product: CASSGQGREKLFF.

V usage is TRBV5-6 and J usage is TRBJ2-5; 10 bases are a match to TRBD1. The CDR3 length is 15 residues. The J segment lost 7 bases and the V segment lost 0 bases, leaving 6 bases of the junction unmatched. CDR1 is SGHDT, CDR2 YYEEEE, per germline. The CDR3 DNA is TGTGCCAGCAGCTTGGGGGACAGGGGATTAGGGACCCAGTACTTC. It codes for CASSLGDRGLGTQYF. Complete variable domain (other parts from reference TRBV5-6 and TRBJ2-5): DAGVTQSPTHLIKTRGQQVTLRCSPKSGHDTVSWYQQALGQGPQFIFQYYEEEERQRGNFPDRFSGHQFPNYSSELNVNALLLGDSALYLCASSLGDRGLGTQYFGPGTRLLVL.

The CDR3, as DNA: TGTGCCACCAGGCAGACAGGGCGGACTGAAGCTTTCTTT. Translated, it gives CATRQTGRTEAFF. This sequence joins TRBV24-1 and TRBJ1-1; TRBD1 matches at 7 bases. CDR3 size: 13 residues. The ends lost 7 bases at V and 5 bases at J; junction bases unmatched: 6. Germline V gene sequence: CDR1 KGHDR, CDR2 SFDVKD.

This clone showed up just a few times. The chain uses TRBV11-1 and TRBJ2-5; tentative D call: TRBD2 (5 bases). The germline CDR1 and CDR2 sequences are SGHAT and FQDESV (reference sequence). Trimming removed 2 bases at V and 2 bases at J, with 15 bases between. The CDR3 is 16 residues long. This chain's CDR3 is CASSLRVKQRQETQYF. For the CDR3, the DNA is TGTGCCAGCAGCTTAAGGGTCAAGCAGCGGCAAGAGACCCAGTACTTC.